This T cell receptor beta chain was recovered during a study of low-dose radiotherapy and immunotherapy resistance in tumors. Between the trimmed V and J ends, which lost 4 bases and 0 bases, there was a span of 8 bases. Germline lookup yields CDR1 SGHKS and CDR2 YYEKEE (reference sequence). The CDR3 has 13 residues. The time point here: before trial treatment. cDNA synthesis used a TRAV/TRBV-specific primer set for both chains. For amplifying TCRs, the PCR ran for approximately 18 cycles with Phusion, which was used together with a constant-region primer and the adapter on the V primers. MiXCR, run by TCRdb on the reads, gives a single entry per CDR3 protein. The table shows tens of thousands of distinct CDR3 sequences, with under 9.5% occurring only once.

This rearrangement joins TRBV5-5 to TRBJ2-7; unclear D gene. The sequence was collected from a male donor with prostate cancer. Sample: PBMCs, taken before treatment. This CDR3 is CASSPQLSYEQYF. DNA for the CDR3: TGTGCCAGCAGCCCTCAGCTCTCCTACGAGCAGTACTTC.